This TCR beta chain was found in a study of shared clonotypes between healthy human individuals. Repertoires were generated with immunoSEQ multiplex PCR, while TCRdb's copy carries only in-frame clones and drops some. The sample lists about 1.1 million clones; 60% to 80% were seen once. This clone was counted a single time. The target antigen is unknown. Whole-study results and caveats: Compared with memory subsets, naive subsets generally had larger estimated richness. The study found lower generation probabilities in non-shared clonotypes than in those shared by all four donors.

Specimen: memory CD4+ T cells from PBMCs. Subset noted: CD45RA-negative fraction. The origin of this receptor is a young man in good health. Some clones in this sample may be carry-over from other donors' samples.

The CDR3 is CASIQRGMNTEAFF. CDR3 nucleotide sequence: TGTGCCAGCATACAGAGAGGCATGAACACTGAAGCTTTCTTT. The chain is built from TRBV28 and TRBJ1-1; D is ambiguous. V was clipped by 7 bases and J by 0 bases, with 12 bases between them. Germline V gene sequence: CDR1 MDHEN, CDR2 SYDVKM. CDR3 size: 14 residues.